This T cell receptor beta chain comes out of a study of human T cells and chemical hapten exposure. For the study at large: Diphenylcyclopropenone was applied weekly to patients' scalps across the roughly 23-week study.

Individual cDNA molecules had unique molecular identifiers attached to them by the library. Authors' methods: Samples had a median of around 94,000 TCRs, ranging roughly 23,224 to 700,000. TCRdb fed the RACE reads into MiXCR, producing one record per CDR3 protein. The V and J calls were not made by the authors but by TCRdb's processing. The sample contains 97,000 or so distinct CDR3 sequences, 25% to 35% of which appear only once. Trimming cost V 3 bases and J 1 base, with 11 bases left between them. Germline CDR1 and CDR2: MNHNY and SVGAGI (reference sequence). The CDR3 loop spans 15 amino acids. Time point specified: patch test 3, about 24 weeks after DPC sensitization. Treatment reported: therapeutic diphenylcyclopropenone sensitization with weekly scalp DPC. At patch-test visits, sampling came before the patch test.

The clonotype was recovered from a man aged 35 to 55 with alopecia areata. Some clones in this sample may be carry-over from other donors' samples. The gene calls are TRBV6-6 and TRBJ2-3; the D call may be TRBD1 or TRBD2 (5 bases each). The sample consisted of whole blood, taken in connection with sensitization to the hapten diphenylcyclopropenone (DPC). The CDR3 nucleotides are TGTGCCAGCAGTTATTACGGGGCGCGCACAGATACGCAGTATTTT. Translated, it gives CASSYYGARTDTQYF.